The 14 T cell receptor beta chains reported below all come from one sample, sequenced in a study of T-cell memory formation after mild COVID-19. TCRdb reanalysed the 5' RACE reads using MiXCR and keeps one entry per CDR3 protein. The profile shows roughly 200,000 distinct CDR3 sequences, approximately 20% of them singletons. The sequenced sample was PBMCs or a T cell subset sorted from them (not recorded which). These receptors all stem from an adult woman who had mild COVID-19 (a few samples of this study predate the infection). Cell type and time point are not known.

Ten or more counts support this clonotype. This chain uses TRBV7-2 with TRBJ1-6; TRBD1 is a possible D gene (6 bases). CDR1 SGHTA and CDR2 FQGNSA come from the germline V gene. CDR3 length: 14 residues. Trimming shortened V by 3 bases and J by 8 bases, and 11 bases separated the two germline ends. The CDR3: CASSFRGRDSPLHF. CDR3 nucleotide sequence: TGTGCCAGCAGCTTCCGGGGGCGGGATTCACCCCTCCACTTT.

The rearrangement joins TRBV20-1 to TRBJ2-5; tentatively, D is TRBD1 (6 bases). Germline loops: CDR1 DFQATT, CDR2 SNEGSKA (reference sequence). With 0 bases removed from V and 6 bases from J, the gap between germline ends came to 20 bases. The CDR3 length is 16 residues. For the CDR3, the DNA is TGCAGTGCTAGAGATTTTCGGGGAATTCAGGGGCAGACCCAGTACTTC. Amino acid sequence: CSARDFRGIQGQTQYF.

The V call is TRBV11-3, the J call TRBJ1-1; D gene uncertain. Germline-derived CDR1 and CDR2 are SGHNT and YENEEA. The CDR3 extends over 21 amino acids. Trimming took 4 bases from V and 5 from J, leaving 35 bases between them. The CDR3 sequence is CASSSPTGSQVRKQRWTEAFF. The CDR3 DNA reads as TGTGCCAGCAGCTCCCCGACCGGGTCCCAAGTTAGAAAACAAAGGTGGACTGAAGCTTTCTTT.

CDR3 sequence reads: CASSRGAIDREAEAFF. In DNA, the CDR3 is TGCGCCAGCAGCAGAGGAGCTATCGACAGGGAAGCTGAAGCTTTCTTT. J is TRBJ1-1 and V is TRBV5-1, with 7 positions matching TRBD1. The CDR3 loop spans 16 amino acids. CDR1 and CDR2 (germline): SGHRS, YFSETQ. Trimming cost V 4 bases and J 6 bases; bases outside gene matches: 15.

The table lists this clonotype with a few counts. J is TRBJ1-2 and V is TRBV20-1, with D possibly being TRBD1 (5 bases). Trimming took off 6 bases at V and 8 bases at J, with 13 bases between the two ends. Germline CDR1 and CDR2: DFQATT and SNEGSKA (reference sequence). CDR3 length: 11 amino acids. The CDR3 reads CSAGTNAGYTF. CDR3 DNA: TGCAGTGCCGGGACTAACGCAGGCTACACCTTC.

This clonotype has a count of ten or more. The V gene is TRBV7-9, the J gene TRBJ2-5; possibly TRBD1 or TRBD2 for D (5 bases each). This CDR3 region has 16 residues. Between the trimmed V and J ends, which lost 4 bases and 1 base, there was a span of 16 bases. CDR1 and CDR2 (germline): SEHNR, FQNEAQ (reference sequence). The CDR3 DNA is TGTGCCAGCAGCTCGCCCGGGACCAAATTCCAAGAGACCCAGTACTTC. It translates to CASSSPGTKFQETQYF.

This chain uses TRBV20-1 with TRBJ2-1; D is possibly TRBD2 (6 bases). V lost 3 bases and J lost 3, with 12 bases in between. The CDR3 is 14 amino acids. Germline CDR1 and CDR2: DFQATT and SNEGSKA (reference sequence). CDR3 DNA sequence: TGCAGTGCTAGCGGGAGTGGTAGCTACAATGAGCAGTTCTTC. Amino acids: CSASGSGSYNEQFF.

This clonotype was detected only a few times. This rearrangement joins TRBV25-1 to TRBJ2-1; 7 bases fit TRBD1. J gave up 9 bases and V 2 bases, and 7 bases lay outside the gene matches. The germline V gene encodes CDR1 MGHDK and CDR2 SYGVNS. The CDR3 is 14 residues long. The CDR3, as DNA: TGTGCCAGCAGTGAAGTGACAGGGTTGGGTGAGCAGTTCTTC. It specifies CASSEVTGLGEQFF.

The CDR3 sequence: CASSLEGSGEQFF. The CDR3 DNA reads as TGTGCCAGCAGCTTAGAAGGGTCAGGTGAGCAGTTCTTC. This chain links TRBV7-2 with TRBJ2-1, with D unclear. The CDR3 contains 13 residues. The V gene lost 1 base and the J gene lost 9 bases, with 10 bases spanning the gap. Germline CDR1 and CDR2: SGHTA and FQGNSA.

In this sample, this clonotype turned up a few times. CDR3 DNA sequence: TGCGCCAGCAGCTTTGCGGAGCTCGGTACGCAGTATTTT. This sequence encodes CASSFAELGTQYF. J is TRBJ2-3 and V is TRBV5-1, with unresolved D. The germline V gene has CDR1 SGHRS and CDR2 YFSETQ. This CDR3 has 13 residues. Trimming cost V 2 bases and J 8 bases, with 12 bases left between them.

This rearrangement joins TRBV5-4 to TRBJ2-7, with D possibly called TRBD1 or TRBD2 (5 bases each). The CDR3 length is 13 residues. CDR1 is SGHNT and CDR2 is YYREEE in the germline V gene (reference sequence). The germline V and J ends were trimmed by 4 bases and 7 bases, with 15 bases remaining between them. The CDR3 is CASSRDAVGEQYF. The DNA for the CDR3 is TGTGCCAGCAGCCGGGACGCCGTAGGGGAGCAGTACTTC.

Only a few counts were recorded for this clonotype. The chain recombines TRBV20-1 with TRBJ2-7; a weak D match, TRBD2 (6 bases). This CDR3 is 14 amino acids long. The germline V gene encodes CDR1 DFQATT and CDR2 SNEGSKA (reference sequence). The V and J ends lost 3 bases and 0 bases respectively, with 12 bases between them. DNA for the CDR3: TGCAGTGCTAGTAGTACGGGGGACTCCTACGAGCAGTACTTC. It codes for CSASSTGDSYEQYF.

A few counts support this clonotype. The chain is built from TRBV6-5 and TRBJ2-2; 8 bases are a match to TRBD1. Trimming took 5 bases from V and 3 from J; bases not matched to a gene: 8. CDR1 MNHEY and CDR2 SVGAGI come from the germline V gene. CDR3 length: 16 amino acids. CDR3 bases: TGTGCCAGCAGTCCGCAGACAGGGGTTTACACCGGGGAGCTGTTTTTT. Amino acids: CASSPQTGVYTGELFF.

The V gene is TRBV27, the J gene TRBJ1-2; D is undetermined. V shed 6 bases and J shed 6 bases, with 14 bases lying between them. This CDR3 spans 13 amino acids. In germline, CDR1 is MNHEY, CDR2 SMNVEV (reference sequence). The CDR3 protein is CASSSDVGHGYTF. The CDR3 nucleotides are TGTGCCAGCAGCTCGGACGTAGGACATGGCTACACCTTC.